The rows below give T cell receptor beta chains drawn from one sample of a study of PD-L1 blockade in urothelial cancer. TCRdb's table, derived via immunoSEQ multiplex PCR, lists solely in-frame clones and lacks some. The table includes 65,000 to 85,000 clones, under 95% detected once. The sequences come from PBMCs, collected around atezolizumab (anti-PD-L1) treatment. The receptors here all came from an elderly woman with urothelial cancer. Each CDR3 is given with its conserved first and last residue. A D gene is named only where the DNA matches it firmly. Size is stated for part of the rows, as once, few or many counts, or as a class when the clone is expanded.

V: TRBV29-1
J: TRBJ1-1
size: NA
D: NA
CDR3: CSVRQELNTEAFF
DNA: TGCAGCGTTAGACAGGAACTTAACACTGAAGCTTTCTTT

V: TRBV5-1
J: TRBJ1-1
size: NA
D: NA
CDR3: CASSPARLNTEAFF
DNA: TGCGCCAGCAGCCCCGCGCGCCTGAACACTGAAGCTTTCTTT

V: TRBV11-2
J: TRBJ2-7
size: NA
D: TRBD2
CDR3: CASRHPGRGLGAYEQYF
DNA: TGTGCCAGCAGACACCCTGGTAGGGGACTAGGTGCCTACGAGCAGTACTTC

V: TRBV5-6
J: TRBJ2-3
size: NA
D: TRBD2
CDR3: CASSFGAGTTDTQYF
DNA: TGTGCCAGCAGCTTTGGAGCGGGGACTACAGATACGCAGTATTTT

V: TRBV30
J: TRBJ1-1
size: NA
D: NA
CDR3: CAWRPTGTPRNTEAFF
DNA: TGTGCCTGGAGGCCAACAGGGACCCCGAGGAACACTGAAGCTTTCTTT

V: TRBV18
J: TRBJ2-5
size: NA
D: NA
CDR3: CASSRGQQETQYF
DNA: TGTGCCAGCTCAAGGGGACAACAAGAGACCCAGTACTTC

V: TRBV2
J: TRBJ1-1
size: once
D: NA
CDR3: CASSEAQDRNTEAFF
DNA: TGTGCCAGCAGTGAAGCCCAGGACAGGAACACTGAAGCTTTCTTT

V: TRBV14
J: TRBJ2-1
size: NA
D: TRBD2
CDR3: CASSGRTSISEQFF
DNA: TGTGCCAGCAGCGGTAGGACTAGCATCAGTGAGCAGTTCTTC

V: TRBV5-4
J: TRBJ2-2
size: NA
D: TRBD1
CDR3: CASSTDRGTGELFF
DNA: TGTGCCAGCAGCACCGACAGGGGAACCGGGGAGCTGTTTTTT

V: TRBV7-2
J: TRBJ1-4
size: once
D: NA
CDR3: CASSLVGVREF
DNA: TGTGCCAGCAGCTTAGTTGGGGTTAGGGAGTTT

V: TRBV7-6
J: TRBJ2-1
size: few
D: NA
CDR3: CASSREQVNNEQFF
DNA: TGTGCCAGCAGCCGAGAACAGGTCAACAATGAGCAGTTCTTC

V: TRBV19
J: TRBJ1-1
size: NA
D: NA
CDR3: CASSIDLGQHTEAFF
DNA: TGTGCCAGTAGTATAGACCTCGGACAGCACACTGAAGCTTTCTTT

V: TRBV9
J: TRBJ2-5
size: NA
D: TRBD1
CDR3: CASSVATGEETQYF
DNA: TGTGCCAGCAGCGTAGCGACAGGGGAAGAGACCCAGTACTTC

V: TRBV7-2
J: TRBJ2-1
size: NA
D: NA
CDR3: CASKGPEQFF
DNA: TGTGCCAGCAAGGGGCCAGAGCAGTTCTTC

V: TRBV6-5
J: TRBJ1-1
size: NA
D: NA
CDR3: CASSYSGRGATEAFF
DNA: TGTGCCAGCAGTTACTCCGGCAGGGGAGCAACTGAAGCTTTCTTT

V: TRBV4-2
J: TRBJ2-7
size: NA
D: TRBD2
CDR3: CASSQDLGLAGYEQYF
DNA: TGTGCCAGCAGCCAAGATCTAGGCCTAGCGGGATACGAGCAGTACTTC